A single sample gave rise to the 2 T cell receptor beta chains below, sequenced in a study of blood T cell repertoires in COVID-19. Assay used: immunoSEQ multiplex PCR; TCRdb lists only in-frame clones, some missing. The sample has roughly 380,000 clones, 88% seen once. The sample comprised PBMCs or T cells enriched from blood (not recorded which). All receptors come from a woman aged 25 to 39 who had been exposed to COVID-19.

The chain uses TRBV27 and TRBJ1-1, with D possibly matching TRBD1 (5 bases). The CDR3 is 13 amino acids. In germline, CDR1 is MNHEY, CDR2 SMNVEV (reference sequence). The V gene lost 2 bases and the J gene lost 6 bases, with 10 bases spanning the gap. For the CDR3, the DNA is TGTGCCAGCAGTTTAATGGGGGGGGCTGAAGCTTTCTTT. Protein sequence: CASSLMGGAEAFF.

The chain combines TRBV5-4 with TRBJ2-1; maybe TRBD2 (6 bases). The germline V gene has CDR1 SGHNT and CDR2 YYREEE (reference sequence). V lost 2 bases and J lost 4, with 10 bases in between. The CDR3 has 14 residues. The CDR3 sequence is CASSFYGGYNEQFF. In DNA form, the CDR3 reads TGTGCCAGCAGCTTCTATGGGGGGTACAATGAGCAGTTCTTC.